Listed here is a single T cell receptor beta chain. Antigen specificity is unknown. The record originates from a study of graft-versus-host responses after intestinal transplantation. Study-level information: Multivisceral, liver-intestinal, or isolated intestinal transplants were performed in recipients. Recipients across the board were started on anti-thymocyte globulin induction, then kept on tacrolimus and steroids for about three years.

Study outcomes and limitations: GvH clones were found in recipient marrow; some appeared first in ileum or blood.

Repertoires were generated with immunoSEQ multiplex PCR, while TCRdb's copy carries only in-frame clones and drops some. The sample lists under 45,000 clones, approximately 93% occurring once. After removal of 5 bases from V and 5 bases from J, the junction contained 5 bases not matched to a gene. This CDR3 contains 14 residues. Germline V lookup: CDR1 MNHEY, CDR2 SVGAGI. Material: unstimulated CD4+ T cells sorted from spleen or lymph node cells, obtained before transplant. The chain uses TRBV6-5 and TRBJ2-5, with 10 bases that match TRBD2. The sequence derives from a human donor who was the organ donor for an intestinal transplant. The CDR3 protein is CASSPPSGGETQYF. The DNA of the CDR3 is TGTGCCAGCAGTCCCCCTAGCGGGGGCGAGACCCAGTACTTC.